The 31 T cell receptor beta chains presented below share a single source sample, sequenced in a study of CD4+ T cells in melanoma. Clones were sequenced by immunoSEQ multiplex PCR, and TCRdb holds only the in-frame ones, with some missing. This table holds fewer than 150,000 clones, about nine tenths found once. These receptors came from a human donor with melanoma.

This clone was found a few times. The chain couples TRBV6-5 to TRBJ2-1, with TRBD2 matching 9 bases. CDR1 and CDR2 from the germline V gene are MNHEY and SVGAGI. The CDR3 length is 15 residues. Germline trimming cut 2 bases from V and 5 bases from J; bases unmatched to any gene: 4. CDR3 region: CASSYQRGAHNEQFF. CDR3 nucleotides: TGTGCCAGCAGTTACCAGCGGGGGGCGCACAATGAGCAGTTCTTC.

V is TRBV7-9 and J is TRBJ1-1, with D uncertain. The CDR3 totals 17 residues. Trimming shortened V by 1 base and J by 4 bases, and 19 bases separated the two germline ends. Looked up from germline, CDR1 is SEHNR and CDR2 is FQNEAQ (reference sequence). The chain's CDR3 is CASSLGSDYLLGTEAFF. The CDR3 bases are TGTGCCAGCAGCTTAGGGTCAGACTATCTTTTGGGCACTGAAGCTTTCTTT.

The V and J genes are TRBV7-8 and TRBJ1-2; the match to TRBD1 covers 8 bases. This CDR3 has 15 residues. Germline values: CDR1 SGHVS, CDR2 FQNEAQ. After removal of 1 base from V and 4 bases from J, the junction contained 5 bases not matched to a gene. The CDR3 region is CASSLVPGGIYGYTF. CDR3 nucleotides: TGTGCCAGCAGCTTAGTCCCAGGGGGCATCTATGGCTACACCTTC.

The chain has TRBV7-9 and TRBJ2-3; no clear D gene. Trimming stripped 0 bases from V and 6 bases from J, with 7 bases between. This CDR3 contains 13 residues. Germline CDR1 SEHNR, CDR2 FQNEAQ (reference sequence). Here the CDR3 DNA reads TGTGCCAGCAGCTTAGCGGCCGCGGATACGCAGTATTTT. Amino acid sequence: CASSLAAADTQYF.

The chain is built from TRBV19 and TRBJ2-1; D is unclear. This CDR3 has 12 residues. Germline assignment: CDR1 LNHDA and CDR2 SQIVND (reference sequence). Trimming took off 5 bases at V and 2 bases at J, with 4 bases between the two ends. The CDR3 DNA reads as TGTGCCAGTAGTCGGACCTACAATGAGCAGTTCTTC. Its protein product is CASSRTYNEQFF.

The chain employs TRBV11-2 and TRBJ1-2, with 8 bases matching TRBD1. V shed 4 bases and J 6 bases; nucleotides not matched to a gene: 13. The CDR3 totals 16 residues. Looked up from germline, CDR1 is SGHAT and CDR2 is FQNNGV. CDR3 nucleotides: TGTGCCAGCAGCTCAGGACCCCAGACAGGGGCGGATGGCTACACCTTC. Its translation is CASSSGPQTGADGYTF.

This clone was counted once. The CDR3 bases are TGTGCCAGCAGTTTATATCGGGCGGACACTGAAGCTTTCTTT. It is translated as CASSLYRADTEAFF. This chain uses TRBV27 with TRBJ1-1, with D unresolved. V was clipped by 1 base and J by 3 bases, with 9 bases between them. There are 14 residues in the CDR3. CDR1 is MNHEY, CDR2 SMNVEV, per germline (reference sequence).

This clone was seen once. The CDR3 loop reads CASSLEQGVRRQPQHF. In nucleotides, the CDR3 is TGTGCCAGCAGCTTAGAGCAGGGAGTACGGAGGCAGCCCCAGCATTTT. This chain connects TRBV7-2 to TRBJ1-5, with a tentative D call TRBD1 (5 bases). The CDR3 extends over 16 amino acids. CDR1 and CDR2 from the germline V gene are SGHTA and FQGNSA. The V and J ends lost 1 base and 7 bases respectively, with 17 bases between them. The entire variable domain, with the rest obtained from reference TRBV7-2 and TRBJ1-5, is as follows: GAGVSQSPSNKVTEKGKDVELRCDPISGHTALYWYRQSLGQGLEFLIYFQGNSAPDKSGLPSDRFSAERTGGSVSTLTIQRTQQEDSAVYLCASSLEQGVRRQPQHFGDGTRLSIL.

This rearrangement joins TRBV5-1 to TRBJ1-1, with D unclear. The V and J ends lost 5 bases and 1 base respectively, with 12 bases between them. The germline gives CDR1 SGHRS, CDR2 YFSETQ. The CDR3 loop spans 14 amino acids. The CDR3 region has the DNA TGCGCCAGCAGTTCGGGGTTCGGGAACACTGAAGCTTTCTTT. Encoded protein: CASSSGFGNTEAFF.

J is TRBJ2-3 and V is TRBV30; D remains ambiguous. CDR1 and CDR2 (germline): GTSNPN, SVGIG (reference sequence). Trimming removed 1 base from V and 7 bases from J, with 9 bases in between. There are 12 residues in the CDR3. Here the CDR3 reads CAWSDSGHTQYF. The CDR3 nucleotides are TGTGCCTGGAGTGATTCCGGGCATACGCAGTATTTT.

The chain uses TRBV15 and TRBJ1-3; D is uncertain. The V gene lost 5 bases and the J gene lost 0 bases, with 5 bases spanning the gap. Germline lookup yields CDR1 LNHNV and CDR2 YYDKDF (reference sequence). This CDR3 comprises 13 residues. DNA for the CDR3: TGTGCCACCAGCTTCAGCTCTGGAAACACCATATATTTT. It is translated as CATSFSSGNTIYF.

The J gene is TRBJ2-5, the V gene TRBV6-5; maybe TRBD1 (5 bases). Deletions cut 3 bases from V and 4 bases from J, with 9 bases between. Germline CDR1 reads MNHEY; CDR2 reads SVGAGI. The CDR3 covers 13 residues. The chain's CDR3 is CASSYNQGETQYF. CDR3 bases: TGTGCCAGCAGTTATAACCAGGGAGAGACCCAGTACTTC.

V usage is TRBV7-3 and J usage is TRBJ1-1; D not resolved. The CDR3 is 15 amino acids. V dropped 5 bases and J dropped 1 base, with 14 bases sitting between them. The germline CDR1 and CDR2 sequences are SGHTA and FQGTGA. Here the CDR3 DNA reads TGTGCCAGCAGCCCTGGGCCGCGGGAGAACACTGAAGCTTTCTTT. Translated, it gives CASSPGPRENTEAFF.

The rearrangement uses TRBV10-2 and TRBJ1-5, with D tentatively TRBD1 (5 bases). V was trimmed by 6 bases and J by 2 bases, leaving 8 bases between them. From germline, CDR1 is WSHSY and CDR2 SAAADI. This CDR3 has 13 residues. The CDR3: CASRETGNQPQHF. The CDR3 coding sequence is TGCGCCAGCAGGGAGACAGGCAATCAGCCCCAGCATTTT.

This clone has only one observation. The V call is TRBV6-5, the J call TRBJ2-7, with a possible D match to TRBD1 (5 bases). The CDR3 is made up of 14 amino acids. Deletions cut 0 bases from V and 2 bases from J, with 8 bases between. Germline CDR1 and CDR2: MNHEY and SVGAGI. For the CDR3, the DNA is TGTGCCAGCAGTTACTCAGACAGCGCCTACGAGCAGTACTTC. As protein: CASSYSDSAYEQYF.

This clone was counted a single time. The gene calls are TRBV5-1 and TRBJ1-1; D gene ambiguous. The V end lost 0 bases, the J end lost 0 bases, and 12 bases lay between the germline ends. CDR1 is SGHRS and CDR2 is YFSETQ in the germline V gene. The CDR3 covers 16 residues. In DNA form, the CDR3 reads TGCGCCAGCAGCTTGGCCATCGGACGGATGAACACTGAAGCTTTCTTT. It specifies CASSLAIGRMNTEAFF.

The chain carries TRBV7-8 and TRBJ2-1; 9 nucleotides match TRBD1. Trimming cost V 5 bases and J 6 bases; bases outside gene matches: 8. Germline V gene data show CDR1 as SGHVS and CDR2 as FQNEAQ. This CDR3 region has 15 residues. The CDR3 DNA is TGTGCCAGCAGCGCCCTCGAGACAGGGGGCAATGAGCAGTTCTTC. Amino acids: CASSALETGGNEQFF.

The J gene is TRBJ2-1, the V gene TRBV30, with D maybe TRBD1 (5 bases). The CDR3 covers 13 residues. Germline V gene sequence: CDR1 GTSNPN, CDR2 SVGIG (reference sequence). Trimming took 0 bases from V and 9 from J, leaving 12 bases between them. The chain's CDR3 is CAWSVRTYSEQFF. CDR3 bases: TGTGCCTGGAGTGTACGGACATATAGTGAGCAGTTCTTC.

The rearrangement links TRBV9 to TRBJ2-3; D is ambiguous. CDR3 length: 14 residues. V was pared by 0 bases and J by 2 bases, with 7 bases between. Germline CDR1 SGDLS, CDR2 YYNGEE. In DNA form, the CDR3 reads TGTGCCAGCAGCGTAGATAGCCTCACAGATACGCAGTATTTT. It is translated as CASSVDSLTDTQYF.

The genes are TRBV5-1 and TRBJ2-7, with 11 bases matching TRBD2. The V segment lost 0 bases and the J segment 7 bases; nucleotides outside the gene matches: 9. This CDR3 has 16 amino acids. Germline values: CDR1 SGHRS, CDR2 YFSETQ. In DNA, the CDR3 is TGCGCCAGCAGCTTGGCGCCGAGACTAGCGGGGAAGGAGCAGTACTTC. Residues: CASSLAPRLAGKEQYF.

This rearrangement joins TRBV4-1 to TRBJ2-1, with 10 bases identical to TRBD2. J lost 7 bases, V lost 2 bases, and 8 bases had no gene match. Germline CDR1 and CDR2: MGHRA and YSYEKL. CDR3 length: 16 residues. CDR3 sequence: CASSQLGVAGGNEQFF. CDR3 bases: TGCGCCAGCAGCCAACTGGGGGTAGCGGGGGGTAATGAGCAGTTCTTC.

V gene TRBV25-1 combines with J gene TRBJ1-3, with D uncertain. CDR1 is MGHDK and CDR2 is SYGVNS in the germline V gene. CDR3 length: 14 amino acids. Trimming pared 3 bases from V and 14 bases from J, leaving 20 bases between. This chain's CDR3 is CASSDSVSLGKVYF. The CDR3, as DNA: TGTGCCAGCAGTGATTCGGTCAGCCTCGGGAAGGTATATTTT.

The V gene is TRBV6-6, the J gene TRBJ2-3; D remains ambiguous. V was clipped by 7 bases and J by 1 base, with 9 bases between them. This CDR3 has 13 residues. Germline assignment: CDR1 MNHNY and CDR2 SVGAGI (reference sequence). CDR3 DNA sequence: TGTGCCAGCACCCCACCAGGCACAGATACGCAGTATTTT. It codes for CASTPPGTDTQYF.

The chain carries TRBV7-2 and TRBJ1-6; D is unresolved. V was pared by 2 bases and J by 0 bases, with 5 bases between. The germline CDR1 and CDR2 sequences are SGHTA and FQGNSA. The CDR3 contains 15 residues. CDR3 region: CASSLPSSYNSPLHF. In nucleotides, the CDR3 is TGTGCCAGCAGCTTACCGAGCTCCTATAATTCACCCCTCCACTTT.

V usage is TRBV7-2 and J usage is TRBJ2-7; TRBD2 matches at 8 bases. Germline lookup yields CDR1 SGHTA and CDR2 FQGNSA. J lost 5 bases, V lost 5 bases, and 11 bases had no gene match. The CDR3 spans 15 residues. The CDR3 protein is CASSTRGLGADEQYF. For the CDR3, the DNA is TGTGCCAGCAGCACCCGGGGACTAGGGGCCGACGAGCAGTACTTC.

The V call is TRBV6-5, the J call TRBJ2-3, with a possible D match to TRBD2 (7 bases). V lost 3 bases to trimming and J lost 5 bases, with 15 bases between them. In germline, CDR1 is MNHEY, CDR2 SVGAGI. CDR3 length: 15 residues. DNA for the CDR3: TGTGCCAGCAGTTATAGGGGGGGGGCCAAAGATACGCAGTATTTT. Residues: CASSYRGGAKDTQYF.

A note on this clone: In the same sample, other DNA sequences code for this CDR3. The CDR3 DNA is TGTGCCAGTAGCAGTAGGGGACAGGGAACTGAAGCTTTCTTT. It codes for CASSSRGQGTEAFF. This sequence joins TRBV19 and TRBJ1-1, with 9 bases lining up with TRBD1. The CDR3 runs to 14 residues. With V trimmed by 6 bases and J by 5 bases, 7 bases remained unmatched. The germline gives CDR1 LNHDA, CDR2 SQIVND (reference sequence). The full variable domain, rest sourced from reference TRBV19 and TRBJ1-1, is DGGITQSPKYLFRKEGQNVTLSCEQNLNHDAMYWYRQDPGQGLRLIYYSQIVNDFQKGDIAEGYSVSREKKESFPLTVTSAQKNPTAFYLCASSSRGQGTEAFFGQGTRLTVV.

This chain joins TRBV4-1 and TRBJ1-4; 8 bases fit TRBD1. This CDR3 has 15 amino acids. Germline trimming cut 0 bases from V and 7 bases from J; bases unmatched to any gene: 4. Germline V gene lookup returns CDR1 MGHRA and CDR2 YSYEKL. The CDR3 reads CASSQDRTGPEKLFF. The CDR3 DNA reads TGCGCCAGCAGCCAAGATCGGACAGGGCCTGAAAAACTGTTTTTT.

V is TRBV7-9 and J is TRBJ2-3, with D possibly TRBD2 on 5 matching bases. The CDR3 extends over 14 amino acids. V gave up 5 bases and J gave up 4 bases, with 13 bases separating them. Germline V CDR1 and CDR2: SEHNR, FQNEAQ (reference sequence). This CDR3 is CASSLPGKADTQYF. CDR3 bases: TGTGCCAGCAGCCTCCCGGGGAAGGCAGATACGCAGTATTTT.

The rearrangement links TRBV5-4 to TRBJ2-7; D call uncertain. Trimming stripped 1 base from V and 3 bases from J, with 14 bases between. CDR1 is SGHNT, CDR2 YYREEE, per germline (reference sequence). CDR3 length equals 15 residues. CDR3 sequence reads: CASSLLGGSYYEQYF. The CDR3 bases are TGTGCCAGCAGCTTGTTAGGTGGCAGCTACTACGAGCAGTACTTC.

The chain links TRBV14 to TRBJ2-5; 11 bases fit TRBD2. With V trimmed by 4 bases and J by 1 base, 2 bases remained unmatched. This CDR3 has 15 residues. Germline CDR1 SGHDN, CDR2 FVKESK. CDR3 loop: CASSPLAGGQETQYF. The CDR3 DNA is TGTGCCAGCAGCCCCCTAGCGGGGGGCCAAGAGACCCAGTACTTC.